These 31 T cell receptor beta chains originate from one sample sequenced in a study of blood T cell repertoires in COVID-19. Assay used: immunoSEQ multiplex PCR; TCRdb lists only in-frame clones, some missing. The table lists 170,000 or so clones, 80% to 90% of them singletons. The sequenced material came from peripheral blood. The receptors come from a woman under 30 who had recovered from COVID-19.

This chain links TRBV5-6 with TRBJ1-1, with 7 bases fitting TRBD1. This CDR3 is built from 16 residues. J lost 5 bases, V lost 2 bases, and 12 bases had no gene match. Germline-derived CDR1 and CDR2 are SGHDT and YYEEEE. The CDR3 region is CASSFYMPGGRTEAFF. Here the CDR3 DNA reads TGTGCCAGCAGCTTTTACATGCCAGGGGGAAGAACTGAAGCTTTCTTT.

The chain couples TRBV5-4 to TRBJ2-2; tentative D call: TRBD2 (5 bases). CDR1 is SGHNT, CDR2 YYREEE, per germline (reference sequence). The CDR3 has 12 residues. V lost 4 bases and J 8 bases, leaving 9 bases between the germline ends. CDR3: CASSARGGELFF. The CDR3 DNA is TGTGCCAGCAGCGCCCGCGGGGGGGAGCTGTTTTTT. Full variable domain (remainder filled in from reference TRBV5-4 and TRBJ2-2): ETGVTQSPTHLIKTRGQQVTLRCSSQSGHNTVSWYQQALGQGPQFIFQYYREEENGRGNFPPRFSGLQFPNYSSELNVNALELDDSALYLCASSARGGELFFGEGSRLTVL.

This clone was picked up one time. The gene calls are TRBV27 and TRBJ1-5; weak D call: TRBD1 (6 bases). The germline V gene has CDR1 MNHEY and CDR2 SMNVEV (reference sequence). The CDR3 runs 13 residues. Between the trimmed V and J ends, which lost 5 bases and 9 bases, there was a span of 14 bases. CDR3 in amino acids: CASSRGTGGPQHF. CDR3 coding DNA: TGTGCCAGCAGTAGGGGGACGGGCGGGCCCCAGCATTTT.

The chain carries TRBV9 and TRBJ1-6; a weak D match, TRBD1 (5 bases). The CDR3 covers 14 residues. V gave up 2 bases and J gave up 10 bases, with 13 bases separating them. Germline-derived CDR1 and CDR2 are SGDLS and YYNGEE. The CDR3 DNA reads TGTGCCAGCAGCGTTGGGCAGGGTCGGTCACCCCTCCACTTT. Translating gives CASSVGQGRSPLHF. Full variable domain (rest looked up from reference TRBV9 and TRBJ1-6): DSGVTQTPKHLITATGQRVTLRCSPRSGDLSVYWYQQSLDQGLQFLIQYYNGEERAKGNILERFSAQQFPDLHSELNLSSLELGDSALYFCASSVGQGRSPLHFGNGTRLTVT.

This sequence joins TRBV7-2 and TRBJ2-5; D not certain. The germline V gene has CDR1 SGHTA and CDR2 FQGNSA. Trimming took 5 bases from V and 5 from J, leaving 18 bases between them. The CDR3 has 15 residues. The CDR3 nucleotides read TGTGCCAGCAGCCTCGAAATCTTGAGCTACGAGACCCAGTACTTC. Its protein product is CASSLEILSYETQYF. The complete variable domain, with remaining parts taken from reference TRBV7-2 and TRBJ2-5, reads GAGVSQSPSNKVTEKGKDVELRCDPISGHTALYWYRQSLGQGLEFLIYFQGNSAPDKSGLPSDRFSAERTGGSVSTLTIQRTQQEDSAVYLCASSLEILSYETQYFGPGTRLLVL.

The rearrangement joins TRBV15 to TRBJ1-5; D gene uncertain. The germline V gene has CDR1 LNHNV and CDR2 YYDKDF (reference sequence). The CDR3 loop spans 14 amino acids. The germline V and J ends were trimmed by 0 bases and 6 bases, with 9 bases remaining between them. CDR3 region: CATSRDLIFQPQHF. In nucleotides, the CDR3 is TGTGCCACCAGCAGAGATCTTATTTTTCAGCCCCAGCATTTT.

The chain employs TRBV5-1 and TRBJ2-1; 10 bases match TRBD2. The V gene's germline CDR1 is SGHRS and CDR2 YFSETQ. V shed 4 bases, J shed 5 bases, and the junction held 9 bases outside the gene matches. The CDR3 is made up of 16 amino acids. The CDR3: CASSVPTGTSDNEQFF. The CDR3 DNA sequence: TGCGCCAGCAGCGTACCCACCGGGACTAGCGACAATGAGCAGTTCTTC.

This chain uses TRBV11-2 with TRBJ2-3; 12 positions agree with TRBD2. CDR1 SGHAT and CDR2 FQNNGV come from the germline V gene. The CDR3 spans 18 residues. J was trimmed by 6 bases and V by 5 bases; bases with no gene match: 15. CDR3 in amino acids: CASSATGTSGLIGDTQYF. Here the CDR3 DNA reads TGTGCCAGCAGCGCCACCGGGACTAGCGGGTTGATTGGGGATACGCAGTATTTT.

This chain links TRBV2 with TRBJ2-7; 9 nucleotides agree with TRBD1. V lost 6 bases and J lost 6; bases outside the gene matches: 9. CDR1 SNHLY and CDR2 FYNNEI come from the germline V gene. The CDR3 runs 14 residues. The CDR3 coding sequence is TGTGCCAGCAGCCGGGACAGGGTGTCGGGCGAGCAGTACGTC. Its translation: CASSRDRVSGEQYV.

This clone was seen only a few times. The chain has TRBV20-1 and TRBJ1-2; TRBD1 is a possible D gene (5 bases). Per the germline V gene, CDR1 is DFQATT and CDR2 is SNEGSKA (reference sequence). The V end lost 3 bases, the J end lost 4 bases, and 15 bases lay between the germline ends. This CDR3 has 14 residues. CDR3 in amino acids: CSASTPGTVYGYTF. Here the CDR3 DNA reads TGCAGTGCTAGTACACCCGGGACTGTCTATGGCTACACCTTC.

This rearrangement joins TRBV7-2 to TRBJ2-2; 8 bases are a match to TRBD2. The V and J ends lost 1 base and 1 base, in that order; junction bases with no gene match: 5. This CDR3 contains 17 residues. Germline values: CDR1 SGHTA, CDR2 FQGNSA. The CDR3 nucleotides are TGTGCCAGCAGCTTAGTGGGGCTAGCGGGGAACACCGGGGAGCTGTTTTTT. Translating it yields CASSLVGLAGNTGELFF.

This clone is a singleton in its sample. This rearrangement joins TRBV19 to TRBJ2-2; D gene unclear. Trimming pared 3 bases from V and 0 bases from J, leaving 8 bases between. Germline CDR1 LNHDA, CDR2 SQIVND (reference sequence). The CDR3 extends over 15 amino acids. As DNA, the CDR3 is TGTGCCAGTAGTATGAGGAGCGCGAACACCGGGGAGCTGTTTTTT. This codes for CASSMRSANTGELFF.

In its sample, this clone was seen a few times. This chain joins TRBV7-2 and TRBJ1-1, with 8 nucleotides matching TRBD1. In germline, CDR1 is SGHTA, CDR2 FQGNSA. Unmatched junction bases numbered 7, after V lost 5 bases and J lost 8 bases. The CDR3 length is 13 residues. The CDR3: CASSKARGQEAFF. The CDR3 nucleotides read TGTGCCAGCAGCAAAGCCAGGGGGCAGGAAGCTTTCTTT.

This CDR3 reads CASSPVTWSDSYTF. DNA of the CDR3: TGTGCCAGCTCACCAGTCACGTGGAGTGATAGCTACACCTTC. V gene TRBV18 combines with J gene TRBJ1-2; no clear D gene. The CDR3 is 14 residues long. Deletions cut 2 bases from V and 9 bases from J, with 16 bases between. Germline CDR1 KGHSH, CDR2 LQKENI.

V usage is TRBV2 and J usage is TRBJ2-7, with 15 bases fitting TRBD2. CDR1 is SNHLY, CDR2 FYNNEI, per germline. The CDR3 totals 15 residues. V lost 6 bases and J lost 4; bases outside the gene matches: 4. Written as DNA, the CDR3 is TGTGCCAGCAGACGGACTAGCGGGGGGGCTTACGAGCAGTACTTC. Its translation is CASRRTSGGAYEQYF.

The chain has TRBV6-5 and TRBJ1-2, with 7 bases that match TRBD1. V was pared by 6 bases and J by 3 bases, with 10 bases of the junction left unmatched. This CDR3 region has 15 residues. In germline, CDR1 is MNHEY, CDR2 SVGAGI. The CDR3 DNA reads TGTGCCAGCAGCCGTTTATCCGGGACAGACTATGGCTACACCTTC. It specifies CASSRLSGTDYGYTF.

The chain links TRBV11-2 to TRBJ2-7, with 9 bases aligning to TRBD1. CDR3 length equals 14 residues. From germline, CDR1 is SGHAT and CDR2 FQNNGV. V dropped 1 base and J dropped 5; count of bases not matched to a gene: 3. The CDR3 DNA reads as TGTGCCAGCAGCTTAGGACAGGGGGTAGACGAGCAGTACTTC. Amino acid sequence: CASSLGQGVDEQYF.

The V and J genes are TRBV20-1 and TRBJ1-2; D unresolved. Trimming shortened V by 3 bases and J by 2 bases, and 10 bases separated the two germline ends. This CDR3 has 13 amino acids. Germline CDR1 is DFQATT and CDR2 is SNEGSKA (reference sequence). The CDR3 reads CSASYGRNYGYTF. The CDR3 DNA reads TGCAGTGCTAGTTACGGCAGGAACTATGGCTACACCTTC.

The chain couples TRBV7-3 to TRBJ2-1; 10 bases are shared with TRBD2. V trimming: 2 bases; J trimming: 10 bases; junction bases outside the gene matches: 5. This CDR3 has 14 residues. From germline, CDR1 is SGHTA and CDR2 FQGTGA. The CDR3 DNA reads TGTGCCAGCAGCTTAGGGACTAGCGAGACCGAGCAGTTCTTC. The encoded protein is CASSLGTSETEQFF. Variable domain in full (rest from reference TRBV7-3 and TRBJ2-1): GAGVSQTPSNKVTEKGKYVELRCDPISGHTALYWYRQSLGQGPEFLIYFQGTGAADDSGLPNDRFFAVRPEGSVSTLKIQRTERGDSAVYLCASSLGTSETEQFFGPGTRLTVL.

The chain links TRBV2 to TRBJ2-3; 8 positions agree with TRBD2. There are 13 residues in the CDR3. The V gene end was trimmed by 9 bases and the J gene end by 3 bases; junction bases not matched to a gene: 5. Germline V gives CDR1 SNHLY, CDR2 FYNNEI. The CDR3 loop is CARRLALTDTQYF. The CDR3 DNA reads TGTGCCAGAAGACTAGCGTTAACAGATACGCAGTATTTT.

This chain links TRBV19 with TRBJ1-1; tentative D call: TRBD1 (5 bases). The germline CDR1 and CDR2 sequences are LNHDA and SQIVND (reference sequence). The V and J ends lost 4 bases and 1 base respectively, with 16 bases between them. This CDR3 has 16 amino acids. CDR3 amino acids: CASSKSGGAGNTEAFF. The CDR3 bases are TGTGCCAGTAGTAAATCTGGGGGAGCGGGGAACACTGAAGCTTTCTTT.

V is TRBV9 and J is TRBJ1-1; a possible D gene is TRBD1 (5 bases). CDR1 is SGDLS and CDR2 is YYNGEE in the germline V gene. V lost 6 bases and J lost 0, with 12 bases in between. This CDR3 region has 14 residues. Here the CDR3 DNA reads TGTGCCAGCACATCGGGGGGGATGAACACTGAAGCTTTCTTT. It is translated as CASTSGGMNTEAFF.

This clone has more than one count but fewer than ten. This chain joins TRBV30 and TRBJ1-1; the D gene is possibly TRBD1 (6 bases). Trimming cost V 2 bases and J 1 base, with 14 bases left between them. Per germline, CDR1 GTSNPN and CDR2 SVGIG (reference sequence). There are 15 residues in the CDR3. The CDR3: CAWSRRGQWNTEAFF. The CDR3 DNA is TGTGCCTGGAGTAGAAGAGGACAGTGGAACACTGAAGCTTTCTTT.

The J gene is TRBJ2-6, the V gene TRBV23-1; D remains unclear. TRBV23-1 carries the ORF label, with uncertain function. This CDR3 has 16 residues. V was clipped by 3 bases and J by 0 bases, with 9 bases between them. The CDR3 region is CASSHVRISGANVLTF. The CDR3 nucleotides read TGCGCCAGCAGTCACGTCAGAATCTCTGGGGCCAACGTCCTGACTTTC.

This clone has a single count. The V and J genes are TRBV9 and TRBJ2-3; a weak D match, TRBD2 (5 bases). This CDR3 region has 14 residues. Trimming pared 4 bases from V and 1 base from J, leaving 10 bases between. The germline CDR1 and CDR2 sequences are SGDLS and YYNGEE. The CDR3 loop reads CASSPDFRTDTQYF. CDR3 DNA: TGTGCCAGCAGCCCGGACTTCCGCACAGATACGCAGTATTTT.

The chain is built from TRBV27 and TRBJ1-2; TRBD1 agrees at 8 bases. With 4 bases clipped from V and 6 bases from J, the junction kept 4 bases outside the gene matches. The CDR3 is made up of 13 amino acids. Looked up from germline, CDR1 is MNHEY and CDR2 is SMNVEV (reference sequence). The CDR3 spells CASSSRGQDGYTF. DNA of the CDR3: TGTGCCAGCAGTTCCAGGGGGCAGGATGGCTACACCTTC.

The gene calls are TRBV19 and TRBJ1-1, with unresolved D. This CDR3 has 14 amino acids. V lost 7 bases and J 1 base, leaving 13 bases between the germline ends. Germline CDR1 is LNHDA and CDR2 is SQIVND (reference sequence). The CDR3, as DNA: TGTGCCAGTATTCGTGGGCTGGGGAACACTGAAGCTTTCTTT. This sequence encodes CASIRGLGNTEAFF.

This clone was recorded only once. The chain carries TRBV7-2 and TRBJ2-2; tentative D call: TRBD1 (7 bases). V was trimmed by 6 bases and J by 5 bases, leaving 16 bases between them. Germline V gene sequence: CDR1 SGHTA, CDR2 FQGNSA. The CDR3 is 15 amino acids. The CDR3 sequence: CASSPPRGRTGELFF. In nucleotides, the CDR3 is TGTGCCAGCAGTCCTCCCAGGGGGAGGACCGGGGAGCTGTTTTTT.

CDR3 bases: TGTGCCAGCAGCTACAGCCTCGCAGGGGATGGCAATCAGCCCCAGCATTTT. Protein: CASSYSLAGDGNQPQHF. The chain has TRBV7-2 and TRBJ1-5; D perhaps matches TRBD1 (6 bases). Germline CDR1 is SGHTA and CDR2 is FQGNSA. Trimming removed 4 bases from V and 2 bases from J, with 18 bases in between. The CDR3 totals 17 residues.

The V call is TRBV5-6, the J call TRBJ2-4, with TRBD2 matching 13 bases. V lost 2 bases to trimming and J lost 4 bases; unmatched junction nucleotides: 3. The CDR3 loop spans 16 amino acids. Germline CDR1 SGHDT, CDR2 YYEEEE. Written as DNA, the CDR3 is TGTGCCAGCAGCTTACGGACTAGCGGGAGAAAAAACATTCAGTACTTC. Translating it yields CASSLRTSGRKNIQYF.

This clone was counted only a few times. The chain couples TRBV5-1 to TRBJ1-1, with TRBD1 matching over 10 bases. The CDR3 consists of 14 residues. Germline V gene data show CDR1 as SGHRS and CDR2 as YFSETQ. The V and J ends lost 2 bases and 7 bases, in that order; junction bases with no gene match: 5. The CDR3 DNA sequence: TGCGCCAGCAGCTTCTCGGGACAGGGGTTTGAAGCTTTCTTT. It encodes CASSFSGQGFEAFF.